This paragraph covers one T cell receptor beta chain sequence. The data originate from a study of T-cell reconstitution after alpha-beta-depleted transplantation in children. For TCRbeta, the library was prepared with unique molecular identifiers. A single record per CDR3 protein comes from TCRdb applying MiXCR to the PCR reads. The sample includes some 250,000 distinct CDR3 sequences, around 12% of them seen just once. The CDR3 is 14 residues long. J is TRBJ1-3 and V is TRBV21-1; the table's D call, TRBD1, was not checked against the DNA. TRBV21-1 is a known pseudogene. This receptor was taken from a human donor who donated a stem cell graft to a child with acute lymphoblastic leukemia. The sequenced sample was PBMCs from the stem cell graft donor, obtained from the stem cell graft. The CDR3 protein is CASSIRDRGNTIYF. As DNA, the CDR3 is TGTGCCAGCAGCATCCGGGACAGGGGGAACACCATATATTTT.